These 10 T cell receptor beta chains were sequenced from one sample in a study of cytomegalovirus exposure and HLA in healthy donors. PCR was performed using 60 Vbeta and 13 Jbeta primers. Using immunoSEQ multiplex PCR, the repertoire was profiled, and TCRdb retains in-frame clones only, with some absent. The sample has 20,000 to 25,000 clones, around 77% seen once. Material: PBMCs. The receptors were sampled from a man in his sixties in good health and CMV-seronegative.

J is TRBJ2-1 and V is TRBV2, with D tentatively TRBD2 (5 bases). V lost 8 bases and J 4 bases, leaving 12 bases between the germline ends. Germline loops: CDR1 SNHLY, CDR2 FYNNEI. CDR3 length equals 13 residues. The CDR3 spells CASGRAVYNEQFF. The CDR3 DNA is TGTGCCAGCGGGCGGGCCGTTTACAATGAGCAGTTCTTC.

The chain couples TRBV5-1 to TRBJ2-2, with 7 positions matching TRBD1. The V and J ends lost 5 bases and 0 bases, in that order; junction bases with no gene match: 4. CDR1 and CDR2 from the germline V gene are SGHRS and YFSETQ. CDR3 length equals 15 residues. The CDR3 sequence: CASRNRGPNTGELFF. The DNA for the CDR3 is TGCGCCAGCAGAAACAGGGGACCGAACACCGGGGAGCTGTTTTTT.

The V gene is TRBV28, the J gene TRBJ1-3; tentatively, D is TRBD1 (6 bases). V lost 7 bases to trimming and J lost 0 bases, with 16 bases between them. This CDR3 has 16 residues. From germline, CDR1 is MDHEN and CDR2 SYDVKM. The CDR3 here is CASNSLTGTSGNTIYF. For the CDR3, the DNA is TGTGCCAGCAACTCGCTAACAGGGACCTCTGGAAACACCATATATTTT.

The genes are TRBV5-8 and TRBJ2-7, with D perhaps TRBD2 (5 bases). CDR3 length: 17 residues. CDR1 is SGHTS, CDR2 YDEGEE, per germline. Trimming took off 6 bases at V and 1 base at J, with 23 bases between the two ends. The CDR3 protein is CASMSTLWGDPSYEQYF. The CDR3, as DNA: TGTGCCAGCATGTCGACCCTGTGGGGAGATCCTTCCTACGAGCAGTACTTC. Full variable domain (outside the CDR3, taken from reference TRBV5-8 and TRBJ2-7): EAGVTQSPTHLIKTRGQQATLRCSPISGHTSVYWYQQALGLGLQFLLWYDEGEERNRGNFPPRFSGRQFPNYSSELNVNALELEDSALYLCASMSTLWGDPSYEQYFGPGTRLTVT.

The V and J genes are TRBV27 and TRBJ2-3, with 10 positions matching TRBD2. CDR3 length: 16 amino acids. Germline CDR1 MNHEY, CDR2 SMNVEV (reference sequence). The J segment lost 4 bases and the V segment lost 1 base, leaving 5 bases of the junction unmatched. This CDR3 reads CASSLYSGRSADTQYF. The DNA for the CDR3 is TGTGCCAGCAGTTTATATAGCGGGAGGTCCGCAGATACGCAGTATTTT.

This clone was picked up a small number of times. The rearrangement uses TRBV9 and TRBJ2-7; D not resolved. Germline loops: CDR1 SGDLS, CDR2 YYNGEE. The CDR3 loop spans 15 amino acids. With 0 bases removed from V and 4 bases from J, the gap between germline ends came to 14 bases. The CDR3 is CASSVAGTGGYEQYF. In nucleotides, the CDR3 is TGTGCCAGCAGCGTAGCTGGCACGGGTGGGTACGAGCAGTACTTC.

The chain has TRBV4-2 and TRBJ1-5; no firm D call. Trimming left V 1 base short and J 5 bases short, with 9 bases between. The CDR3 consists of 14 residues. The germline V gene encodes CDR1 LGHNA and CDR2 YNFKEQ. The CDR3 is CASSQVGRDQPQHF. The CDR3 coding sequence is TGTGCCAGCAGCCAAGTAGGGAGAGATCAGCCCCAGCATTTT.

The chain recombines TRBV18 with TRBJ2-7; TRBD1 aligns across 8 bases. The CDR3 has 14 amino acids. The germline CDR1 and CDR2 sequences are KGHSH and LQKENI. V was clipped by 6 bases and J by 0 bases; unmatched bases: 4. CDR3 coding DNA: TGTGCCAGCTCCTGGACAGGGAACTCCTACGAGCAGTACTTC. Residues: CASSWTGNSYEQYF.

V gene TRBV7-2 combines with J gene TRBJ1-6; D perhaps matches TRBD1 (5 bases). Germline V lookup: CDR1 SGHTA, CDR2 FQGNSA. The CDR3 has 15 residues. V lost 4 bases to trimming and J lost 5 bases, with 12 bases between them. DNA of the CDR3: TGTGCCAGCAGCTCCCGGAGGGGAAATAATTCACCCCTCCACTTT. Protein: CASSSRRGNNSPLHF.

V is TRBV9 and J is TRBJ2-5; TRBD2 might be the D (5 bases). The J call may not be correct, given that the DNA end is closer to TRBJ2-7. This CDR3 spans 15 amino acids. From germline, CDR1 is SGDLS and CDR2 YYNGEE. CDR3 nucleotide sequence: TGTGCCAGCAGCGCGCTTGGACTCATTCCAAACGAGCAGTACTTC. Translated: CASSALGLIPNEQYF.